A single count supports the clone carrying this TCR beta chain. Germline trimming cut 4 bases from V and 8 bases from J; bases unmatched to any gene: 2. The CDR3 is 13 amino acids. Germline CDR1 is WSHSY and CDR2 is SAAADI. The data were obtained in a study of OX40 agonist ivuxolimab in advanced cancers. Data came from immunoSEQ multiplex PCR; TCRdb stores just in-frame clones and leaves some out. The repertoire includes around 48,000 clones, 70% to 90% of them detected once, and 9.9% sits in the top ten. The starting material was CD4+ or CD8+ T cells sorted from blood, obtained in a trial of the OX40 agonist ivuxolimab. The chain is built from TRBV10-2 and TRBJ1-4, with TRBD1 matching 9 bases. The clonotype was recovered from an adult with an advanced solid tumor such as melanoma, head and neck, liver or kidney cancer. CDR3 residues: CASSGQGDEKLFF. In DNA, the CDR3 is TGCGCCAGCAGTGGACAGGGGGACGAAAAACTGTTTTTT.